This is a list of T cell receptor beta chains from one sample in a study of response to subunit inactivated influenza vaccine. TCRdb fed the RT-PCR reads into MiXCR, producing one record per CDR3 protein. The sample shows about 650,000 distinct CDR3 sequences, approximately 14% of them seen only once. The sample in question was PBMCs from blood, obtained approximately 12 days after vaccination. These receptors originate from a man aged 45-60 years who received an inactivated influenza vaccine. The conserved cysteine and the conserved F or W are not part of the CDR3 here.

>TRBV28|13
ASSLGGSAPKTQY
>TRBV12-2|15
ASRLAGEGSNNQPQH
>TRBV12-3/TRBV12-4|16
ASSLASEIWGTQETQY
>TRBV7-2|12
ASTGTSAGGDQF
>TRBV6-5|14
ASSYSFRGDQETQY
>TRBV29-1|12
SASGAWSTDTQY
>TRBV5-1|13
ASRPPGQGVHTQY
>TRBV20-1|11
SASDSLNQPQH
>TRBV5-1|13
ASSPGWGSNTEAF
>TRBV5-1|12
ASSLGSPYNEQF
>TRBV18|12
ASSPLTGEHEQY
>TRBV10-3|13
AIRPMTGNLDEQY
>TRBV3-1|12
ASSQSGGQETQY
>TRBV20-1|16
SARVPKYGGSSYNEQF
>TRBV5-1|11
ATSRIVTDTQY
>TRBV27|11
ASSLQVYTEAF
>TRBV4-3|13
ASSQVQGSTYEQY
>TRBV4-3|13
ASSPGFPSDYEQF
>TRBV6-1|12
ASSEGGAAYEQY
>TRBV5-1|16
ASSPGTGGFGAKNIQY
>TRBV7-9|9
ASSYNYGYT
>TRBV5-1|13
ASSAGQLFTDTQY
>TRBV7-6|14
ASSLAADLGISPLH
>TRBV28|11
ASMSRGITEAF
>TRBV20-1|11
SASGQTQETQY
>TRBV18|15
ASSLNTLGHWNTEAF
>TRBV6-2/TRBV6-3|16
ASSYLAGGRSSYNEQF
>TRBV5-5|16
ASSLDPLNRGNSYEQY
>TRBV5-1|10
ASSLDPERKH
>TRBV7-8|11
ASRTARVNEQF
>TRBV4-1|15
ASRNSREKLLNTEAF
>TRBV28|15
ASSLLIGQGKSIEQY
>TRBV5-1|12
ASSFGQGLEKLF
>TRBV5-1|15
ASSLFPGQGAGYEQY
>TRBV13|15
ASSFQGASLVRETQY
>TRBV7-6|13
ASSFGRPNTGELF
>TRBV2|14
ASSDWARGLTDTQY
>TRBV3-1|13
ASSQGGLGSQPQH
>TRBV12-3/TRBV12-4|13
ASSSSGQATYEQY
>TRBV7-2|14
ASSLGVGGRPYEQY
>TRBV6-2/TRBV6-3|15
ASSYLPGPSNTGELF
>TRBV7-9|11
ASSRTGEEGNT
>TRBV5-1|12
ASSLMSVQETQY
>TRBV5-5|11
ASTDWGVGHPN
>TRBV11-3|20
ASSLGRQGLTLGRQVGYEQY
>TRBV30|11
AWSQGAGNEQF
>TRBV5-1|12
ASSLDPQGNTIY
>TRBV7-2|12
ASSWSSGGVEQY
>TRBV11-2|13
ASSLNRDRVYEQY
>TRBV5-8|13
ASRRDRVWETEAF
>TRBV6-2/TRBV6-3|14
ASSSSPTMTGGGYT
>TRBV6-5|12
ASSSTSSTDTQY
>TRBV6-2/TRBV6-3|11
ASSWSENTEAF
>TRBV6-2/TRBV6-3|12
ASAKREHTHEQY
>TRBV6-7|13
ASSHGDRVTGELF
>TRBV18|12
ASSPRGLYNEQF
>TRBV7-8|14
ASSPVSGLARETQY
>TRBV4-3|14
ASSPTLGGGSWEQY